This is a list of T cell receptor beta chains from one sample in a study of blood T cell repertoires in COVID-19. The protocol was immunoSEQ multiplex PCR, while the TCRdb copy is restricted to in-frame clones and leaves out a portion. This table holds some 250,000 clones, roughly four fifths found once. The sequencing input was peripheral blood. These receptors came from a woman at least 80 years old with acute or convalescent COVID-19. The CDR3 runs from the conserved cysteine through the conserved F or W. The D gene is left open where the match is weak. A clone size is listed for some rows: how often the clone was seen (once, few, many), or a class if it is expanded.

TRBD2	14	TRBV10-3	TRBJ2-1	NA	CAISVASGGGEQFF	TGTGCCATCAGTGTGGCTAGCGGGGGCGGCGAGCAGTTCTTC
NA	11	TRBV20-1	TRBJ2-7	NA	CSASTPYEQYF	TGCAGTGCTAGCACTCCCTACGAGCAGTACTTC
NA	15	TRBV5-4	TRBJ2-5	NA	CASSSPGDLRETQYF	TGTGCCAGCAGCTCCCCGGGAGATCTCCGGGAGACCCAGTACTTC
NA	14	TRBV2	TRBJ2-7	NA	CASMGGRSYYEQYF	TGTGCCAGCATGGGGGGGCGGTCGTACTACGAGCAGTACTTC
TRBD1	17	TRBV19	TRBJ1-5	NA	CASSIPPGQQSNQPQHF	TGTGCCAGTAGTATCCCGCCGGGACAGCAAAGCAATCAGCCCCAGCATTTT
NA	12	TRBV29-1	TRBJ2-5	NA	CSVKDGGETQYF	TGCAGCGTTAAAGATGGAGGAGAGACCCAGTACTTC
NA	15	TRBV6-5	TRBJ1-1	once	CASSSRRRAPTEAFF	TGTGCCAGCAGTTCCCGACGCAGGGCTCCCACTGAAGCTTTCTTT
TRBD2	16	TRBV5-6	TRBJ2-7	NA	CASSLTSGGIPYEQYF	TGTGCCAGCAGCTTGACTAGCGGGGGAATCCCCTACGAGCAGTACTTC
NA	14	TRBV18	TRBJ1-5	few	CASSPPGGFQPQHF	TGTGCCAGCTCACCACCAGGAGGGTTCCAGCCCCAGCATTTT
NA	13	TRBV5-4	TRBJ1-2	NA	CASSLKGNYGYTF	TGTGCCAGCAGCTTGAAGGGGAACTATGGCTACACCTTC
NA	17	TRBV19	TRBJ2-6	NA	CASSPTTGLTGANVLTF	TGTGCCAGTAGTCCTACTACAGGGCTCACTGGGGCCAACGTCCTGACTTTC
TRBD1	16	TRBV6-6	TRBJ1-5	NA	CASSYPTGGANQPQHF	TGTGCCAGCAGTTACCCGACAGGGGGGGCCAATCAGCCCCAGCATTTT
TRBD1	14	TRBV30	TRBJ1-2	NA	CAWSVHGTGPGYTF	TGTGCCTGGAGTGTACACGGGACAGGGCCTGGCTACACCTTC
TRBD1	14	TRBV6-5	TRBJ1-2	NA	CASRQTGGDYGYTF	TGTGCCAGCCGACAAACAGGGGGCGACTATGGCTACACCTTC
NA	15	TRBV5-1	TRBJ2-5	NA	CASSLGRGLQETQYF	TGCGCCAGCAGCTTAGGGCGGGGGCTCCAAGAGACCCAGTACTTC
NA	15	TRBV5-8	TRBJ2-7	NA	CASSSTGRSSYEQYF	TGTGCCAGCAGCTCGACAGGGAGGAGCTCCTACGAGCAGTACTTC
NA	16	TRBV11-1	TRBJ2-3	NA	CASSLGASISTDTQYF	TGTGCCAGCAGCTTAGGTGCTTCTATATCCACAGATACGCAGTATTTT
TRBD1	14	TRBV28	TRBJ1-2	NA	CASSFPDRASGYTF	TGTGCCAGCAGTTTCCCAGACAGGGCTAGTGGCTACACCTTC
NA	15	TRBV11-2	TRBJ1-1	NA	CASSLFGGGGTEAFF	TGTGCCAGCAGCTTATTTGGTGGGGGGGGGACTGAAGCTTTCTTT
NA	13	TRBV18	TRBJ1-5	NA	CASSPTVNQPQHF	TGTGCCAGCTCACCAACGGTCAATCAGCCCCAGCATTTT
NA	11	TRBV18	TRBJ2-3	NA	CASAGTDTQYF	TGTGCCAGCGCCGGTACAGATACGCAGTATTTT
TRBD1	13	TRBV28	TRBJ1-5	NA	CASGQGSNQPQHF	TGTGCCAGCGGACAGGGTAGCAATCAGCCCCAGCATTTT
TRBD2	17	TRBV5-6	TRBJ2-6	NA	CASSLAGVNSGANVLTF	TGTGCCAGCAGCTTAGCGGGGGTGAACTCTGGGGCCAACGTCCTGACTTTC
TRBD1	16	TRBV5-1	TRBJ1-2	NA	CASSLADGTVPYGYTF	TGCGCCAGCAGCTTGGCTGATGGGACAGTACCCTATGGCTACACCTTC
NA	18	TRBV28	TRBJ2-1	once	CASSLSPRVPVRGDEQFF	TGTGCCAGCAGTTTAAGCCCGCGAGTCCCAGTTAGGGGCGATGAGCAGTTCTTC
TRBD1	13	TRBV12-3/TRBV12-4	TRBJ1-1	NA	CASSLGQGAAAFF	TGTGCCAGCAGTCTTGGACAGGGGGCGGCCGCTTTCTTT
TRBD1	14	TRBV5-4	TRBJ2-1	NA	CASTNSDGTGKQFF	TGTGCCAGCACCAACTCCGACGGGACAGGGAAGCAGTTCTTC
NA	16	TRBV27	TRBJ1-2	few	CASSSAGQLLNYGYTF	TGTGCCAGCAGTTCGGCAGGACAACTTCTTAACTATGGCTACACCTTC
NA	14	TRBV6-5	TRBJ1-6	NA	CASSYRGMNSPLHF	TGTGCCAGCAGTTACAGGGGTATGAATTCACCCCTCCACTTT
NA	13	TRBV19	TRBJ1-1	NA	CASLGSWNTEAFF	TGTGCCAGTTTAGGGAGCTGGAACACTGAAGCTTTCTTT
NA	14	TRBV5-1	TRBJ1-2	NA	CASSRYRDDYGYTF	TGCGCCAGCAGCCGTTACAGGGATGACTATGGCTACACCTTC
TRBD1	18	TRBV28	TRBJ1-4	NA	CASSLLGQGRTTNEKLFF	TGTGCCAGCAGTTTATTAGGACAGGGGCGTACAACTAATGAAAAACTGTTTTTT
TRBD1	20	TRBV19	TRBJ1-4	NA	CASSIGPDRVVSPTNEKLFF	TGTGCCAGTAGTATAGGGCCCGACAGGGTCGTTAGTCCAACTAATGAAAAACTGTTTTTT
TRBD1	12	TRBV29-1	TRBJ1-2	NA	CSVRQGANGYTF	TGCAGCGTTCGGCAGGGGGCTAATGGCTACACCTTC
TRBD2	15	TRBV30	TRBJ2-7	NA	CAWSSPGLGSYEQYF	TGTGCCTGGAGTTCACCGGGACTAGGCTCCTACGAGCAGTACTTC
TRBD1	15	TRBV9	TRBJ2-1	NA	CASSAAGQGYGEQFF	TGTGCCAGCAGCGCGGCGGGACAGGGTTACGGTGAGCAGTTCTTC
TRBD2	12	TRBV3-1/TRBV3-2	TRBJ2-7	NA	CASSPRGEEQYF	TGTGCCAGCAGCCCCCGGGGGGAAGAGCAGTACTTC
NA	15	TRBV5-3	TRBJ2-2	NA	CARSCGQGHTGELFF	TGTGCCAGAAGCTGCGGCCAGGGTCACACCGGGGAGCTGTTTTTT
TRBD1	15	TRBV11-3	TRBJ2-3	NA	CASSSGTGVQDTQYF	TGTGCCAGCAGCTCCGGGACAGGGGTACAAGATACGCAGTATTTT
TRBD1	14	TRBV3-1/TRBV3-2	TRBJ2-7	NA	CASSLRGRGYEQYF	TGTGCCAGCAGCCTCAGGGGGCGCGGGTACGAGCAGTACTTC
TRBD1	13	TRBV12-3/TRBV12-4	TRBJ1-1	NA	CASSQQGWPEAFF	TGTGCCAGCAGTCAACAGGGGTGGCCTGAAGCTTTCTTT
NA	14	TRBV19	TRBJ2-7	few	CASSLQGTNYEQYF	TGTGCCAGTAGTCTTCAGGGAACTAACTACGAGCAGTACTTC
TRBD1	16	TRBV6-1	TRBJ1-6	NA	CASSEIRTGGSSPLHF	TGTGCCAGCAGTGAAATCCGAACAGGGGGCTCTTCACCCCTCCACTTT
NA	15	TRBV15	TRBJ1-5	NA	CATSREVGHNQPQHF	TGTGCCACCAGCAGAGAGGTGGGGCACAATCAGCCCCAGCATTTT
NA	17	TRBV6-4	TRBJ2-1	NA	CASSHGGKGSPYNEQFF	TGTGCCAGCAGCCACGGGGGAAAGGGTTCACCGTACAATGAGCAGTTCTTC
NA	13	TRBV12-5	TRBJ1-1	NA	CASGPGVNTEAFF	TGTGCTAGTGGCCCCGGTGTGAACACTGAAGCTTTCTTT
NA	15	TRBV5-5	TRBJ2-2	few	CASSRIRENTGELFF	TGTGCCAGCAGCCGAATTCGGGAGAACACCGGGGAGCTGTTTTTT
TRBD1	17	TRBV2	TRBJ2-7	NA	CASSALGTGVSGYEQYF	TGTGCCAGCAGTGCTCTTGGGACAGGGGTATCGGGTTACGAGCAGTACTTC
NA	16	TRBV4-2	TRBJ1-2	few	CASSQDATGANYGYTF	TGTGCCAGCAGCCAAGATGCGACTGGGGCCAACTATGGCTACACCTTC